Following are 12 T cell receptor beta chains from one sample sequenced in a study of early T cells in non-severe SARS-CoV-2 infection. TCRdb analysed the 5' RACE reads with MiXCR anew, one entry per CDR3 protein. The sample has 65,000 to 95,000 distinct CDR3 sequences, more than 7.5% seen once; the top ten hold roughly 4.8%. The material sequenced was whole blood. The source of these receptors is an adult who was a healthcare worker with PCR-confirmed SARS-CoV-2 infection or an uninfected control (not recorded which).

This chain joins TRBV29-1 and TRBJ2-2, with no clear D. CDR1 SQVTM and CDR2 ANQGSEA come from the germline V gene. This CDR3 is built from 11 residues. V lost 4 bases and J 3 bases, leaving 3 bases between the germline ends. The CDR3 DNA reads TGCAGCGTTGCAGACACCGGGGAGCTGTTTTTT. Translating it yields CSVADTGELFF.

This clonotype came up many times. The CDR3 is CASSLFGAELFF. In nucleotides, the CDR3 is TGTGCCAGCAGCTTATTTGGGGCAGAGCTGTTTTTT. This chain joins TRBV11-2 and TRBJ2-2; a weak D match, TRBD1 (5 bases). Per the germline V gene, CDR1 is SGHAT and CDR2 is FQNNGV. This CDR3 has 12 amino acids. The V gene lost 2 bases and the J gene lost 11 bases, with 9 bases spanning the gap.

This clonotype was seen at least ten times. The rearrangement uses TRBV5-1 and TRBJ2-5; perhaps D is TRBD1 or TRBD2 (5 bases each). V was clipped by 4 bases and J by 1 base, with 11 bases between them. Germline V gene data show CDR1 as SGHRS and CDR2 as YFSETQ. The CDR3 has 14 residues. CDR3 in amino acids: CASSPGTSQETQYF. The CDR3 coding sequence is TGCGCCAGCAGCCCAGGGACGAGCCAAGAGACCCAGTACTTC.

The rearrangement joins TRBV14 to TRBJ2-3; D call uncertain. From germline, CDR1 is SGHDN and CDR2 FVKESK. The CDR3 is made up of 14 amino acids. V lost 0 bases and J 6 bases, leaving 10 bases between the germline ends. The CDR3 sequence is CASSQDGVVDTQYF. In DNA form, the CDR3 reads TGTGCCAGCAGCCAAGATGGGGTTGTGGATACGCAGTATTTT.

V usage is TRBV29-1 and J usage is TRBJ2-7; D is possibly TRBD1 (6 bases). The CDR3 spans 13 residues. The germline V gene has CDR1 SQVTM and CDR2 ANQGSEA. Between the trimmed V and J ends, which lost 6 bases and 2 bases, there was a span of 14 bases. CDR3 in amino acids: CSVATTGTYEQYF. In nucleotides, the CDR3 is TGCAGCGTAGCAACCACAGGGACCTACGAGCAGTACTTC.

In its sample, this clonotype was seen many times. This chain connects TRBV15 to TRBJ2-3; no clear D gene. CDR1 LNHNV and CDR2 YYDKDF come from the germline V gene (reference sequence). The CDR3 consists of 12 residues. Trimming stripped 3 bases from V and 5 bases from J, with 6 bases between. CDR3 sequence (DNA): TGTGCCACCAGCAGGTGGGAAGATACGCAGTATTTT. Protein: CATSRWEDTQYF.

This clonotype showed up many times. V is TRBV24-1 and J is TRBJ2-1; possibly TRBD2 for D (5 bases). Per germline, CDR1 KGHDR and CDR2 SFDVKD. Trimming removed 5 bases at V and 5 bases at J, with 15 bases between. The length of the CDR3 is 15 residues. The CDR3 DNA reads TGTGCCACCAGTGTCCCTGTGGCGGGCCACAATGAGCAGTTCTTC. It codes for CATSVPVAGHNEQFF.

This clonotype appeared many times. The chain carries TRBV28 and TRBJ2-3, with D possibly matching TRBD2 (5 bases). This CDR3 is built from 16 residues. V shed 8 bases and J shed 0 bases, with 18 bases lying between them. CDR1 MDHEN and CDR2 SYDVKM come from the germline V gene. The DNA for the CDR3 is TGTGCCAGCCACACGTTGCTAGCCACTAGCACAGATACGCAGTATTTT. Amino acids: CASHTLLATSTDTQYF.

The sample holds many counts of this clonotype. This sequence joins TRBV6-5 and TRBJ2-6, with 7 bases that match TRBD2. J lost 2 bases, V lost 0 bases, and 1 base had no gene match. The CDR3 runs to 16 residues. Germline lookup yields CDR1 MNHEY and CDR2 SVGAGI. The CDR3 region has the DNA TGTGCCAGCAGTTACTCTGGGGGGGCTGGGGCCAACGTCCTGACTTTC. Amino acids: CASSYSGGAGANVLTF.

This clonotype has ten or more counts. The chain employs TRBV28 and TRBJ1-5, with D unclear. The length of the CDR3 is 16 residues. Deletions cut 4 bases from V and 2 bases from J, with 15 bases between. Germline lookup yields CDR1 MDHEN and CDR2 SYDVKM. The CDR3 sequence: CASSSSGQLRNQPQHF. CDR3 bases: TGTGCCAGCAGTTCAAGCGGTCAGCTCCGCAATCAGCCCCAGCATTTT.

There are many counts of this clonotype. The chain uses TRBV6-2 or TRBV6-3 and TRBJ2-1; 7 bases agree with TRBD1. The CDR3 totals 15 residues. CDR1 is MNHEY, CDR2 SVGEGT, per germline. J gave up 4 bases and V 6 bases, and 9 bases lay outside the gene matches. The DNA of the CDR3 is TGTGCCAGCAGGCCGGGACAGAAAGTTTACAATGAGCAGTTCTTC. It specifies CASRPGQKVYNEQFF.

This clonotype was observed many times. The V call is TRBV11-2, the J call TRBJ2-1; 10 bases map to TRBD2. The CDR3 runs 16 residues. Unmatched junction bases numbered 7, after V lost 5 bases and J lost 3 bases. CDR1 is SGHAT and CDR2 is FQNNGV in the germline V gene. In DNA form, the CDR3 reads TGTGCCAGCAGCCCCCTTAGCGGGAGGAACTACAATGAGCAGTTCTTC. It translates to CASSPLSGRNYNEQFF. Full variable domain (outside the CDR3, taken from reference TRBV11-2 and TRBJ2-1): EAGVAQSPRYKIIEKRQSVAFWCNPISGHATLYWYQQILGQGPKLLIQFQNNGVVDDSQLPKDRFSAERLKGVDSTLKIQPAKLEDSAVYLCASSPLSGRNYNEQFFGPGTRLTVL.